This T cell receptor beta chain was sequenced for a study of T cell repertoires in cytomegalovirus infection. Background on the study: HLA-C-restricted CMV epitopes, recently identified, and well-studied HLA-B-restricted ones were used by the study. Public TCR beta signatures provided an indication of both CMV infection and a matching HLA type.

This clonotype was counted ten times or more. The target antigen is unknown. TCRdb processed the reads anew with MiXCR; each CDR3 protein has one entry. The repertoire has about 140,000 distinct CDR3 sequences, more than 25% of them found once; the top ten carry roughly half. Germline V gives CDR1 MNHNS, CDR2 SASEGT. Between the trimmed V and J ends, which lost 6 bases and 2 bases, there was a span of 13 bases. There are 15 residues in the CDR3. Findings and caveats of the study: Clonotype analysis showed dominance of the ex vivo response by HLA-C-restricted CMV-specific TCR beta clonotypes. The cumulative frequency of public TCR beta families distinguished individuals who carried CMV together with the relevant HLA.

Here the sequenced sample was CD8+ T cells from cultured PBMCs, taken from culture after CMV antigen stimulation. The rearrangement joins TRBV6-1 to TRBJ2-2; no reliable D call. This TCR came from a human donor in good health (CMV status not recorded). Some clones in this sample may be carry-over from other donors' samples. For the CDR3, the DNA is TGTGCCAGCAGAGAGGACGGGCCCAACACCGGGGAGCTGTTTTTT. It specifies CASREDGPNTGELFF.